This T cell receptor beta chain was documented in a study of blood T cell repertoires in COVID-19. The wider study: PBMCs, B-cell-depleted T cells, or T cells provided the cDNA or gDNA that made up the material.

Libraries were prepared by immunoSEQ multiplex PCR; TCRdb keeps only in-frame clonotypes and omits some of them. Of about 200,000 clones in the sample, over 80% were seen once. All enrollees were about 18 to 95 years old and from approximately 24 US areas. Resolution of symptoms, clearance, or two negative PCRs was present in recovered Cohort 3 donors. Germline CDR1 is SEHNR and CDR2 is FQNEAQ (reference sequence). This CDR3 is built from 15 residues. Trimming pared 3 bases from V and 5 bases from J, leaving 13 bases between. Sequences were obtained from PBMCs or T cells enriched from blood (not recorded which). The receptor comes from a young man who had recovered from COVID-19. This chain uses TRBV7-9 with TRBJ2-2; D is perhaps TRBD2 (5 bases). The DNA for the CDR3 is TGTGCCAGCAGCTTTAGTTTTAGCGAAACCGGGGAGCTGTTTTTT. It yields the protein CASSFSFSETGELFF.